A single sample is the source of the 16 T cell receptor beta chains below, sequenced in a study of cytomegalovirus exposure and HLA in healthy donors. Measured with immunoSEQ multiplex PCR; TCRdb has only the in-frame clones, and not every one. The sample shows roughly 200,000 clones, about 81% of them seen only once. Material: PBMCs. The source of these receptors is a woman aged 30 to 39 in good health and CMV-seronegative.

The CDR3 is CSVGQGAYEQYF. The CDR3, as DNA: TGCAGCGTTGGACAGGGGGCCTACGAGCAGTACTTC. This sequence joins TRBV29-1 and TRBJ2-7; TRBD1 agrees at 9 bases. V shed 4 bases and J 2 bases; nucleotides not matched to a gene: 0. Germline lookup yields CDR1 SQVTM and CDR2 ANQGSEA. The CDR3 loop spans 12 amino acids.

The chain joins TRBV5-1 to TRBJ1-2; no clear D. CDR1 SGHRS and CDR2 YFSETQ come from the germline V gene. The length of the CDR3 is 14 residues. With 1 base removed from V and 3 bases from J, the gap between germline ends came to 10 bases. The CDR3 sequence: CASSLRGSYYGYTF. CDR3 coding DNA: TGCGCCAGCAGCTTGCGGGGATCGTACTATGGCTACACCTTC.

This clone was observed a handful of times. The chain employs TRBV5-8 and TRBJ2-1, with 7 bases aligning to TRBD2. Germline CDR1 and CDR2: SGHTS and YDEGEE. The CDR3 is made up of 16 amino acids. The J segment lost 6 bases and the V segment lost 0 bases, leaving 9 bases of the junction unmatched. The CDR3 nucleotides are TGTGCCAGCAGCTTGGTCCGGCTAGCGGCGGGCAATGAGCAGTTCTTC. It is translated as CASSLVRLAAGNEQFF. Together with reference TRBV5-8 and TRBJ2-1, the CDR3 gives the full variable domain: EAGVTQSPTHLIKTRGQQATLRCSPISGHTSVYWYQQALGLGLQFLLWYDEGEERNRGNFPPRFSGRQFPNYSSELNVNALELEDSALYLCASSLVRLAAGNEQFFGPGTRLTVL.

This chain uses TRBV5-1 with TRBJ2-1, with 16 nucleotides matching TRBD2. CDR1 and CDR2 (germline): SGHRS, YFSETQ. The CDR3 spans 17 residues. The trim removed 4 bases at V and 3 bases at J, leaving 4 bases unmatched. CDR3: CASSTGTSGRGYNEQFF. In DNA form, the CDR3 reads TGCGCCAGCAGCACTGGGACTAGCGGGAGGGGCTACAATGAGCAGTTCTTC.

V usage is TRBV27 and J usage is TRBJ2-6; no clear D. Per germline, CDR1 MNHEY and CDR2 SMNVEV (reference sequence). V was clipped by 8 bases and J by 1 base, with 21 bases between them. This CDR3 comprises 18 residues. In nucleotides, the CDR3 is TGTGCCAGCCCTCTGAAGGCCTTCGCGGTATCTGGGGCCAACGTCCTGACTTTC. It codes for CASPLKAFAVSGANVLTF. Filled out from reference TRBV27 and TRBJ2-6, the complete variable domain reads EAQVTQNPRYLITVTGKKLTVTCSQNMNHEYMSWYRQDPGLGLRQIYYSMNVEVTDKGDVPEGYKVSRKEKRNFPLILESPSPNQTSLYFCASPLKAFAVSGANVLTFGAGSRLTVL.

CDR3 loop: CASSRGTANTGELFF. The CDR3 nucleotides are TGTGCCAGCAGCAGAGGGACAGCGAACACCGGGGAGCTGTTTTTT. V usage is TRBV2 and J usage is TRBJ2-2; 7 bases line up with TRBD1. This CDR3 has 15 residues. The germline V gene has CDR1 SNHLY and CDR2 FYNNEI. V gave up 6 bases and J gave up 0 bases; unmatched junction bases: 4.

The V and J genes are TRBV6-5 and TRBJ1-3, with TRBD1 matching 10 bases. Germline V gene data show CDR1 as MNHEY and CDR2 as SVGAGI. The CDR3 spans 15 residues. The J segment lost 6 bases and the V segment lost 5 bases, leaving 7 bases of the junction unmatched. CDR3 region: CASSRAGTGANTIYF. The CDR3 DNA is TGTGCCAGCAGTCGTGCCGGGACAGGGGCAAACACCATATATTTT.

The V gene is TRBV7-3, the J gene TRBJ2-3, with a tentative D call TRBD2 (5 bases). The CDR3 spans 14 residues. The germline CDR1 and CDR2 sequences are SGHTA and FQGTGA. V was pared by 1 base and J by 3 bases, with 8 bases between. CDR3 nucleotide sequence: TGTGCCAGCAGCTTAAGGGGAGAAACAGATACGCAGTATTTT. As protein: CASSLRGETDTQYF.

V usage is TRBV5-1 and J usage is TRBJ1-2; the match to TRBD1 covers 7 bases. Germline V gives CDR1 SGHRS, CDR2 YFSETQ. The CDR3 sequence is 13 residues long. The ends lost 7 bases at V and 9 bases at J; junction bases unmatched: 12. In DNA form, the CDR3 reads TGCGCCAGCGCCCTACAGGGGACGGAAAGCTACACCTTC. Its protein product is CASALQGTESYTF.

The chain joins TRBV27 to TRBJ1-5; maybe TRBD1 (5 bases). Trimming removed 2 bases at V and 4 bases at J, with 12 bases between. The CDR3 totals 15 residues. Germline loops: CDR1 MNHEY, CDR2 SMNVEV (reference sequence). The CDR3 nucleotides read TGTGCCAGCAGTTTAAATACTCAGGGTAATCAGCCCCAGCATTTT. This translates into CASSLNTQGNQPQHF.

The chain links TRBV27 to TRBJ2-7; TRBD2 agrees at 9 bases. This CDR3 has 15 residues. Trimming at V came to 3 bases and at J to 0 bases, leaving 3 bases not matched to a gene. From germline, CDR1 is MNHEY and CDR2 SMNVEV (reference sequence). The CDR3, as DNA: TGTGCCAGCAGTTTGGGACTAGCTAGCTCCTACGAGCAGTACTTC. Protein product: CASSLGLASSYEQYF.

The CDR3 is CASSEVHRAGTDTQYF. CDR3 DNA: TGTGCCAGCAGTGAAGTGCACAGGGCGGGCACAGATACGCAGTATTTT. This chain uses TRBV6-1 with TRBJ2-3, with D possibly being TRBD1 (6 bases). Looked up from germline, CDR1 is MNHNS and CDR2 is SASEGT. This CDR3 is 16 amino acids long. The V end lost 1 base, the J end lost 1 base, and 12 bases lay between the germline ends.

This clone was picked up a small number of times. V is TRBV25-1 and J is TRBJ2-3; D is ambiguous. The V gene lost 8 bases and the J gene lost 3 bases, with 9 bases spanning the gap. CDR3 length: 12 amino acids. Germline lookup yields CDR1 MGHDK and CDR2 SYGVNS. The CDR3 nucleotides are TGTGCCAGCGCGAGCTCGACAGATACGCAGTATTTT. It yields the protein CASASSTDTQYF.

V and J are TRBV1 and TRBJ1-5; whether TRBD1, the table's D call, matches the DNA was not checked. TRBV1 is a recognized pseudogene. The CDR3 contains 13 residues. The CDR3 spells CTSSPGMTQPQHF. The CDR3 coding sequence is TGCACCAGCAGTCCAGGGATGACTCAGCCCCAGCATTTT.

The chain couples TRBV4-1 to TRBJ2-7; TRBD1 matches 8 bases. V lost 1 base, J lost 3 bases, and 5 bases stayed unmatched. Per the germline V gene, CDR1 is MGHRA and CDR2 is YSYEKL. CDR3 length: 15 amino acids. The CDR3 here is CASSQAGDRRYEQYF. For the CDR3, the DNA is TGCGCCAGCAGCCAAGCCGGGGACAGGCGCTACGAGCAGTACTTC.

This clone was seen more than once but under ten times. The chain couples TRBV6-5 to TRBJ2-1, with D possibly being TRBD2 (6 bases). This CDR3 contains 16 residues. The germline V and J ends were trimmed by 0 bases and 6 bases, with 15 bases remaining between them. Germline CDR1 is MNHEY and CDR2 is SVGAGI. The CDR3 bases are TGTGCCAGCAGTTACTCGATTCCGGGAGAGGCCAATGAGCAGTTCTTC. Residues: CASSYSIPGEANEQFF.